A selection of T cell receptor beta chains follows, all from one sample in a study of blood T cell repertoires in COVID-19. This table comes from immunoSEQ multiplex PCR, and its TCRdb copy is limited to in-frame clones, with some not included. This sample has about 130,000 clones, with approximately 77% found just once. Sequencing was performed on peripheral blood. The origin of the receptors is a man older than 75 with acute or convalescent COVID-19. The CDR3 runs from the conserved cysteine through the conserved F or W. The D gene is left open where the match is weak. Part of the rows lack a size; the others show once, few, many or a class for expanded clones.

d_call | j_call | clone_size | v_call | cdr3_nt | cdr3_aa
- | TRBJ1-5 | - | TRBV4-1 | TGCGCCAGCAGCCAAGAGAGGGGGGGATATAGCAATCAGCCCCAGCATTTT | CASSQERGGYSNQPQHF
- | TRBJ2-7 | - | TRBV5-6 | TGTGCCAGCAGCTATCGCTACGAGCAGTACTTC | CASSYRYEQYF
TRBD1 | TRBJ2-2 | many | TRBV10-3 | TGTGCCATCAGTGAGCGCTCAGGGGGTTCGAACACCGGGGAGCTGTTTTTT | CAISERSGGSNTGELFF
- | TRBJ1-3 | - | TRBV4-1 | TGCGCCAGCAGCCAACCGGGACACCTAGGAAACACCATATATTTT | CASSQPGHLGNTIYF
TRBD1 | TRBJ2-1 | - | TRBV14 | TGTGCCAGCAACGGACGAGGGGTTACAGGGGACAATGAGCAGTTCTTC | CASNGRGVTGDNEQFF
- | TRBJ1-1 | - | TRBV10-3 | TGTGCCATCAGTGAGATGAGGAACACTGAAGCTTTCTTT | CAISEMRNTEAFF
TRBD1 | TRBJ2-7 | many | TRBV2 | TGTGCCAGCAGAGATACTAACAGGGGTTGGCAGAAGAGCTCCTACGAGCAGTACTTC | CASRDTNRGWQKSSYEQYF
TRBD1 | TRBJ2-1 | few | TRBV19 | TGTGCCACCACAGGACAGGGCGGTTCCTACAATGAGCAGTTCTTC | CATTGQGGSYNEQFF
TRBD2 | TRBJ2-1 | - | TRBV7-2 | TGTGCCAGCAGCTTAGACGGACTAGTGGGCTACAATGAGCAGTTCTTC | CASSLDGLVGYNEQFF
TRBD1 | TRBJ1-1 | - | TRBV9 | TGTGCCAGCAGCGTAGCTCGAGGGACAGACGCTTTCTTT | CASSVARGTDAFF
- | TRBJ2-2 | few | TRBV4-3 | TGCGCCAGCAGCCATGCTTCTAGTTCCGGGGAGCTGTTTTTT | CASSHASSSGELFF
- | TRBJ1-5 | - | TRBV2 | TGTGCCAGCAGTGAGGCCAATAGCAATCAGCCCCAGCATTTT | CASSEANSNQPQHF
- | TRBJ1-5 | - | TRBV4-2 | TGTGCCAGCAGCCGCAGGGTCGATAGCAATCAGCCCCAGCATTTT | CASSRRVDSNQPQHF
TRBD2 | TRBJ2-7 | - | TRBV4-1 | TGCGCCAGCAGCCAAGATCCTACTAGCGGAGAGTACGAGCAGTACTTC | CASSQDPTSGEYEQYF
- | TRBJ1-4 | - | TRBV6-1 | TGTGCCAGCAGTGAAATCCTTCAGTTCAGCAGCGGACTGTTTTTT | CASSEILQFSSGLFF
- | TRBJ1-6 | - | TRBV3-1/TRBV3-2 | TGTGCCAGCAGCCTAGGACAATTTTCACCCCTCCACTTT | CASSLGQFSPLHF
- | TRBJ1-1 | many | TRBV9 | TGTGCCAGCAGCGTAGAGGCGGTAGTGGGTACAAGCGCTGAAGCTTTCTTT | CASSVEAVVGTSAEAFF
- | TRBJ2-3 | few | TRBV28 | TGTGCCAGCAGCAAGCTAGGGGGGGGGACAGATACGCAGTATTTT | CASSKLGGGTDTQYF
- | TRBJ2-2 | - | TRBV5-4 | TGTGCCAGCAGCTCGAGGGCCCAGGTCACGAACACCGGGGAGCTGTTTTTT | CASSSRAQVTNTGELFF
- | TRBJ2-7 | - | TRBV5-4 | TGTGCCAGCAGCTTCGGGAACTCCTACGAGCAGTACTTC | CASSFGNSYEQYF
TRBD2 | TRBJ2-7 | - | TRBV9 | TGTGCCAGCAGCGTAGCCGGGACTAGCGGGGGGGAGCAGTACTTC | CASSVAGTSGGEQYF
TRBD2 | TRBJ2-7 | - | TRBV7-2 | TGTGCCAGCAGCCTTTCTAGCGGGGGGACCACCTACGAGCAGTACTTC | CASSLSSGGTTYEQYF
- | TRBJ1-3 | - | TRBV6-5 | TGTGCCAGCAGTTACTCGAGCTCGGGAAACACCATATATTTT | CASSYSSSGNTIYF
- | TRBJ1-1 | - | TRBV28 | TGTGCCAGCAGTCATGCGTTGGGGCTGAACACTGAAGCTTTCTTT | CASSHALGLNTEAFF
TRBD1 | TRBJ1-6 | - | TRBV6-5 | TGTGCCAGCAGTTACGACTGGACAGGGGAAGATTCACCCCTCCACTTT | CASSYDWTGEDSPLHF
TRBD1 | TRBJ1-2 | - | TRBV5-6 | TGTGCCACCCAGAGAGGCAGGGGGAGTTATGGCTACACCTTC | CATQRGRGSYGYTF
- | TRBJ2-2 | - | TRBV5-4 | TGTGCCAGCAGACGGGACTCATCGGCCGGGGAGCTGTTTTTT | CASRRDSSAGELFF
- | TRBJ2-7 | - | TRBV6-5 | TGTGCCAGTGCGGGGTCCAGGACCTACTACGAGCAGTACTTC | CASAGSRTYYEQYF
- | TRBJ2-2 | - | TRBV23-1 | TGCGCCAGCAGTCACCCGGGACAGAACACCGGGGAGCTGTTTTTT | CASSHPGQNTGELFF
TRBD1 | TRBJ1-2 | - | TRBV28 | TGTGCCAGCAGTTCCCCCGGGACAGGCGGTGTCTATGGCTACACCTTC | CASSSPGTGGVYGYTF
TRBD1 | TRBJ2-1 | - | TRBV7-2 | TGTGCCAGCAGTTGGACAGGGGGCGGTTACAATGAGCAGTTCTTC | CASSWTGGGYNEQFF
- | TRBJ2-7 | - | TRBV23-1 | TGCGCCAGCAGTCAGGGCCTTCTCTACGAGCAGTACTTC | CASSQGLLYEQYF
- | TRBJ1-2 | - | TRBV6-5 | TGTGCCAGCAGGAAAGCAACCCCTAACTATGGCTACACCTTC | CASRKATPNYGYTF
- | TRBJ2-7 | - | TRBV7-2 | TGTGCCAGCAGCTTAGCGCTTGGAGGGTTCAACGAGCAGTACTTC | CASSLALGGFNEQYF
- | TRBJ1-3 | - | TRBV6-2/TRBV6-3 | TGTGCCAGCAGCCCTTCATGGGACATCATCGGCTCTGGAAACACCATATATTTT | CASSPSWDIIGSGNTIYF
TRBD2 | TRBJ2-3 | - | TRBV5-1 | TGCGCCAGCAGCTTTAGACTAGCGGACACAGATACGCAGTATTTT | CASSFRLADTDTQYF
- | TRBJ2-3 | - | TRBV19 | TGTGCCAGTAGTATAGGCGGGGAACTTACAGATACGCAGTATTTT | CASSIGGELTDTQYF
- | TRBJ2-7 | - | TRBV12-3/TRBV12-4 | TGTGCCAGCAGTTTCGCCTGGGGAGGCGAGCAGTACTTC | CASSFAWGGEQYF
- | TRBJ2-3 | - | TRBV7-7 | TGTGCTAGCAGCTTAGGGAGGACAGATACGCAGTATTTT | CASSLGRTDTQYF
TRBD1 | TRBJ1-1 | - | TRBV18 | TGTGCCAGCTCACCACAGACAGGGAGGAACACTGAAGCTTTCTTT | CASSPQTGRNTEAFF
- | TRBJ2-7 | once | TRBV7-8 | TGTGCCAGCAGCAAAGGGGGGGCAAGCTCCTACGAGCAGTACTTC | CASSKGGASSYEQYF
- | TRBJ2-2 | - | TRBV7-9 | TGTGCCAGCAGCCCCACCGGGGGGCCTGACGTAGCGAACACCGGGGAGCTGTTTTTT | CASSPTGGPDVANTGELFF
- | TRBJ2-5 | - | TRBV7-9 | TGTGCCAGCAGCTTTGAGGATCAAGAGACCCAGTACTTC | CASSFEDQETQYF
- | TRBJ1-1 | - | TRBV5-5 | TGTGCCAGCAGCTGGCGGGGGGCCAACACTGAAGCTTTCTTT | CASSWRGANTEAFF
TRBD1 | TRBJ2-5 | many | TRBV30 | TGTGCCTGGAGGTCCCGGGACAGTATCGAGACCCAGTACTTC | CAWRSRDSIETQYF
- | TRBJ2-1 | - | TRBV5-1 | TGCGCCAGCAGCTTGTTGGTAGGGAGCGACAATGAGCAGTTCTTC | CASSLLVGSDNEQFF
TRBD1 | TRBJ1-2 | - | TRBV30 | TGTGCCTGGACCTCGGGACAGGGTTTCGGGGGCTACACCTTC | CAWTSGQGFGGYTF
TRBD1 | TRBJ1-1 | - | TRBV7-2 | TGTGCCAGCAGCTCGACAGGGTATGCGGGGACTGAAGCTTTCTTT | CASSSTGYAGTEAFF
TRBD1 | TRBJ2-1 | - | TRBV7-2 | TGTGCCAGCAGCCCAGAGACAGGGGCTCCCAATGAGCAGTTCTTC | CASSPETGAPNEQFF
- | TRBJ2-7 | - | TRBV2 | TGTGCCACCTCCTTTCGCGGTGACGAGCAGTACTTC | CATSFRGDEQYF
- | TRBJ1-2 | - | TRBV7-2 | TGTGCCAGCAGCTTAAGGTACAGCCAAAACTATGGCTACACCTTC | CASSLRYSQNYGYTF
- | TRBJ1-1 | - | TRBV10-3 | TGTGCCATCAGTCCCAGGGAGAACACTGAAGCTTTCTTT | CAISPRENTEAFF